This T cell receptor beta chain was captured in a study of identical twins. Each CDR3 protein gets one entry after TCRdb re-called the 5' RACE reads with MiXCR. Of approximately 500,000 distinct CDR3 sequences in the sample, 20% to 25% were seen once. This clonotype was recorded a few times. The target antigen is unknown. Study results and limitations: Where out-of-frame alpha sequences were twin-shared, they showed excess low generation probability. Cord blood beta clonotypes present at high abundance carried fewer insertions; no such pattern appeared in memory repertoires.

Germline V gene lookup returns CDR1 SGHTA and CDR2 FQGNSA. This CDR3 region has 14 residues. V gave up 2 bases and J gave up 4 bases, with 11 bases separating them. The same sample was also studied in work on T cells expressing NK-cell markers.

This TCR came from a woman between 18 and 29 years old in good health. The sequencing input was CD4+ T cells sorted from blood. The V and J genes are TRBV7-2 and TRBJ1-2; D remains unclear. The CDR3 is CASSLLARSYGYTF. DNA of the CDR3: TGTGCCAGCAGCTTACTAGCTCGTAGCTATGGCTACACCTTC.